What follows is one TCR beta chain and its context. The target antigen is unknown. Trimming removed 8 bases at V and 5 bases at J, with 13 bases between. This CDR3 is 12 amino acids long. Looked up from germline, CDR1 is MNHNS and CDR2 is SASEGT. Profiled with immunoSEQ multiplex PCR; TCRdb holds only in-frame clones, not every one. The top ten hold 8% to 10% of the sample, which has roughly 7,100 clones, about two thirds seen once. These data originate in a study of T cell repertoires in ileal Crohn's disease. Study summary: About half received postoperative treatment, around twelve with thiopurines and around 18 anti-TNF.

Adults with ileal or ileocolonic Crohn's disease and an indication for resection were eligible. Findings of the study overall: Sorted CD8 T cells held more high-frequency clones than CD4. Compared with non-smokers, active smokers at surgery showed more clonal expansions.

Material: ileal tissue. This clonotype was sampled from an adult with Crohn's disease. The chain links TRBV6-1 to TRBJ2-7; D might be TRBD1 (5 bases). DNA of the CDR3: TGTGCCAGCGGGTACAGGATCCACGAGCAGTACTTC. Translating it yields CASGYRIHEQYF.